These 10 T cell receptor beta chains were all obtained from the same sample, sequenced in a study of TIL therapy for anti-PD-1-resistant metastatic lung cancer. Time point indicated: pre-treatment sample, taken before nivolumab and TIL therapy. The immunoSEQ assay was v3. TCRdb keeps only in-frame clones here, not all; method: immunoSEQ multiplex PCR. The sample lists 54,000 or so clones; roughly 84% were seen once. The input for sequencing was blood, taken at baseline. The receptors come from a person between 30 and 79 years old with non-small cell lung cancer.

The rearrangement uses TRBV18 and TRBJ1-4; D may be TRBD1 (5 bases). V was trimmed by 2 bases and J by 6 bases, leaving 10 bases between them. Per the germline V gene, CDR1 is KGHSH and CDR2 is LQKENI. There are 14 residues in the CDR3. The CDR3 here is CASSPSLGDEKLFF. Written as DNA, the CDR3 is TGTGCCAGCTCACCAAGCCTAGGGGATGAAAAACTGTTTTTT.

The J gene is TRBJ2-2, the V gene TRBV2; 7 bases line up with TRBD1. The CDR3 contains 15 residues. J gave up 1 base and V 6 bases, and 5 bases lay outside the gene matches. Germline loops: CDR1 SNHLY, CDR2 FYNNEI. This CDR3 reads CASRETGMNTGELFF. The CDR3 DNA reads TGTGCCAGCAGGGAGACAGGGATGAACACCGGGGAGCTGTTTTTT.

The CDR3 DNA follows: TGTGCCAGCAGCCTCCGACAGGGGTCCTACGAGCAGTACTTC. Translation: CASSLRQGSYEQYF. V gene TRBV9 combines with J gene TRBJ2-7; 8 bases align to TRBD1. The CDR3 is 14 residues long. J lost 1 base, V lost 4 bases, and 4 bases had no gene match. Germline CDR1 is SGDLS and CDR2 is YYNGEE.

The chain joins TRBV19 to TRBJ1-1, with TRBD1 matching 7 bases. The CDR3 runs to 16 residues. Germline V lookup: CDR1 LNHDA, CDR2 SQIVND (reference sequence). Losses at the gene ends were 3 bases for V and 4 bases for J; bases not matched to a gene: 11. The CDR3 DNA is TGTGCCAGTAGTATCCGGGCGACAGGGTCGTTCACTGAAGCTTTCTTT. The encoded protein is CASSIRATGSFTEAFF. The full variable domain, with the rest looked up from reference TRBV19 and TRBJ1-1, is DGGITQSPKYLFRKEGQNVTLSCEQNLNHDAMYWYRQDPGQGLRLIYYSQIVNDFQKGDIAEGYSVSREKKESFPLTVTSAQKNPTAFYLCASSIRATGSFTEAFFGQGTRLTVV.

CDR3 nucleotides: TGTGCCAGTAGTATAGATGGACAGGGGGAAAAGTTCTTC. It is translated as CASSIDGQGEKFF. The gene calls are TRBV19 and TRBJ2-1; TRBD1 agrees at 10 bases. The germline gives CDR1 LNHDA, CDR2 SQIVND (reference sequence). The CDR3 totals 13 residues. Losses at the gene ends were 0 bases for V and 14 bases for J; bases not matched to a gene: 4.

The chain couples TRBV19 to TRBJ2-7; 11 bases are shared with TRBD2. The J segment lost 4 bases and the V segment lost 5 bases, leaving 4 bases of the junction unmatched. Germline V gives CDR1 LNHDA, CDR2 SQIVND (reference sequence). The CDR3 is 14 amino acids. In DNA form, the CDR3 reads TGTGCCAGTAGTCTTAGCGGGGGGGCGTACGAGCAGTACTTC. Translating gives CASSLSGGAYEQYF.

This clone was found once. The chain employs TRBV7-9 and TRBJ1-2; tentatively, D is TRBD1 (5 bases). The V and J ends lost 8 bases and 5 bases respectively, with 18 bases between them. The CDR3 consists of 14 residues. Germline CDR1 reads SEHNR; CDR2 reads FQNEAQ (reference sequence). CDR3 DNA sequence: TGTGCCAGCGCATCGGCCGGGGCGAGATATGGCTACACCTTC. Encoded protein: CASASAGARYGYTF.

CDR3 nucleotide sequence: TGCGCCAGCAGTGAGTTCAACGAAGAGACCCAGTACTTC. Translated: CASSEFNEETQYF. This chain connects TRBV10-2 to TRBJ2-5; no clear D. Trimming removed 1 base at V and 3 bases at J, with 6 bases between. The CDR3 runs 13 residues. CDR1 and CDR2 (germline): WSHSY, SAAADI.

This clone was recorded once. The CDR3 DNA reads as TGTGCCAGCAGCGGACATCCGGACGGCGTCTCCTACGAGCAGTACTTC. This sequence encodes CASSGHPDGVSYEQYF. The rearrangement links TRBV9 to TRBJ2-7, with D hard to call. This CDR3 is built from 16 residues. V lost 3 bases, J lost 0 bases, and 16 bases lay in between. Germline CDR1 SGDLS, CDR2 YYNGEE.

The V call is TRBV19, the J call TRBJ2-3; tentative D call: TRBD2 (6 bases). Germline loops: CDR1 LNHDA, CDR2 SQIVND (reference sequence). V was pared by 5 bases and J by 0 bases, with 15 bases between. The CDR3 totals 16 residues. CDR3 loop: CASSGRGAGSTDTQYF. In nucleotides, the CDR3 is TGTGCCAGTAGTGGTCGAGGAGCGGGCAGCACAGATACGCAGTATTTT.